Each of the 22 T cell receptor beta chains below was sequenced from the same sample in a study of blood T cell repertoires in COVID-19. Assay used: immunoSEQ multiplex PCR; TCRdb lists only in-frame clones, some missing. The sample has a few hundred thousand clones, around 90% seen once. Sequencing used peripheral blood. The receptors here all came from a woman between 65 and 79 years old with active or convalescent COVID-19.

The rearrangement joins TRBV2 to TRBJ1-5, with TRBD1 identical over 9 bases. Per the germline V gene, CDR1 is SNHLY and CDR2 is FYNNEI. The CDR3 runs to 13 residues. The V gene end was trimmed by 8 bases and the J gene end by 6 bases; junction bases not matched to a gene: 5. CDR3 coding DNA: TGTGCCAGCGGGACAGGGATAAGTCAGCCCCAGCATTTT. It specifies CASGTGISQPQHF.

CDR3 amino acids: CASTRTAADFYTF. In DNA form, the CDR3 reads TGTGCCAGCACTAGGACAGCCGCCGATTTCTACACCTTC. V gene TRBV6-5 combines with J gene TRBJ1-2; D might be TRBD1 (6 bases). CDR1 and CDR2 (germline): MNHEY, SVGAGI. CDR3 size: 13 residues. V shed 7 bases and J shed 10 bases, with 19 bases lying between them.

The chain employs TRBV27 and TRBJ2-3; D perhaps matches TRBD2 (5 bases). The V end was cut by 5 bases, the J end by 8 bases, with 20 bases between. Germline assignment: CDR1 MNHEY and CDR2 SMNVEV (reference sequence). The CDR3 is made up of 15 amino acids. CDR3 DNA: TGTGCCAGCAGTCTTGGAGGCCGACCCGAGGGTACGCAGTATTTT. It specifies CASSLGGRPEGTQYF.

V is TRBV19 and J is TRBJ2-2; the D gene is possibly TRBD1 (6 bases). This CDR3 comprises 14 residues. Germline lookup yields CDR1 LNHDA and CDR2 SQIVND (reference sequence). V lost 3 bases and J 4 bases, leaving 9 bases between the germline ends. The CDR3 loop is CASSMNRVTGELFF. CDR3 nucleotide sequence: TGTGCCAGTAGTATGAACAGGGTCACCGGGGAGCTGTTTTTT.

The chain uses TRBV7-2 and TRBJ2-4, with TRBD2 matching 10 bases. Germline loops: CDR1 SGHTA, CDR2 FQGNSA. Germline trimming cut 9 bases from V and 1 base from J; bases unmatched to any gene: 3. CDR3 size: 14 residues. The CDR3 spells CASRLAGAKNIQYF. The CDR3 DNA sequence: TGTGCCAGTCGACTAGCGGGCGCCAAAAACATTCAGTACTTC.

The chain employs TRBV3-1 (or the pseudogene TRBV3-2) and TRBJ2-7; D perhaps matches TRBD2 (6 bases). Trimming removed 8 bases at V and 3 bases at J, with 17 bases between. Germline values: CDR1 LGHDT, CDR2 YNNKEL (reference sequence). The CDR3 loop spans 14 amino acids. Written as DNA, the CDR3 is TGTGCCAGCGCCCCGGAGGGGTTTAGCTACGAGCAGTACTTC. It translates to CASAPEGFSYEQYF.

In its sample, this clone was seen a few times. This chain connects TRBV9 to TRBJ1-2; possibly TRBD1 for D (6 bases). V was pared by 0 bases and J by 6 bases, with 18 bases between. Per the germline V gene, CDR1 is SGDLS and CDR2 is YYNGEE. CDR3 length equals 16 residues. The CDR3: CASSVGGAGARNGYTF. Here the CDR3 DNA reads TGTGCCAGCAGCGTAGGAGGAGCAGGGGCGCGTAATGGCTACACCTTC.

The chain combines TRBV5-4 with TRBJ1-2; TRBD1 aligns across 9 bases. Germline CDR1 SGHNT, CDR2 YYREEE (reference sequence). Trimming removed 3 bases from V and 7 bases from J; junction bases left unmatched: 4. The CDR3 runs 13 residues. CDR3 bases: TGTGCCAGCAGCTGGGACAGGGTAGGTGGCTACACCTTC. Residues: CASSWDRVGGYTF.

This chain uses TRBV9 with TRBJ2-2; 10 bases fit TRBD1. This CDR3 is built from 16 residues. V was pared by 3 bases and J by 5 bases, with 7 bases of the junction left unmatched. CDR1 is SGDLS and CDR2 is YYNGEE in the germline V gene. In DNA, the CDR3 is TGTGCCAGCAGCGCTGGACAGGGGGGCGAAACCGGGGAGCTGTTTTTT. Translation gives CASSAGQGGETGELFF.

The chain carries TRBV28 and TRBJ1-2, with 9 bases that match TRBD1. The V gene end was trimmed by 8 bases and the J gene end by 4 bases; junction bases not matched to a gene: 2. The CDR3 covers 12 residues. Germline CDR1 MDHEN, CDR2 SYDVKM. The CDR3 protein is CASGTGLYGYTF. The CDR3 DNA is TGTGCCAGCGGGACAGGGCTCTATGGCTACACCTTC.

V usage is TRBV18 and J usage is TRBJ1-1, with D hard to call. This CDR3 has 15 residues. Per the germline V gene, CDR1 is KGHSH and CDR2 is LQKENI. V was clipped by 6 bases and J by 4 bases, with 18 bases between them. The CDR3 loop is CASSPYGKLGTEAFF. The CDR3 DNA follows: TGTGCCAGCTCTCCGTACGGTAAGCTCGGCACTGAAGCTTTCTTT.

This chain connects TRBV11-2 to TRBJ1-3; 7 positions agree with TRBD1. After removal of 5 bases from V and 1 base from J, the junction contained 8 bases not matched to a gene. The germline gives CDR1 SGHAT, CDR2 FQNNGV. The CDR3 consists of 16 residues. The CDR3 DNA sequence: TGTGCCAGCAGCCCCTTTTCAGGGGGTTCTGGAAACACCATATATTTT. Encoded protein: CASSPFSGGSGNTIYF.

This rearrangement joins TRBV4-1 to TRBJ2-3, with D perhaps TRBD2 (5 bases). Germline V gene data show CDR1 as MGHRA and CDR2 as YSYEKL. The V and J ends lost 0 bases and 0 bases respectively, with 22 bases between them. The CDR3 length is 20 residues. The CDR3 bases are TGCGCCAGCAGCCAAGATGATCGGCGGGTCCAATTCCTTAGCACAGATACGCAGTATTTT. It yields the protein CASSQDDRRVQFLSTDTQYF.

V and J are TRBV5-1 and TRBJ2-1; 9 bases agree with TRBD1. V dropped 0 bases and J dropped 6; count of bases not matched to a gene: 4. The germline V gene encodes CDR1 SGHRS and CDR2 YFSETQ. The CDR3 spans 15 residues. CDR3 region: CASSLGPGQGNEQFF. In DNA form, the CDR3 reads TGCGCCAGCAGCTTGGGACCGGGACAGGGCAATGAGCAGTTCTTC.

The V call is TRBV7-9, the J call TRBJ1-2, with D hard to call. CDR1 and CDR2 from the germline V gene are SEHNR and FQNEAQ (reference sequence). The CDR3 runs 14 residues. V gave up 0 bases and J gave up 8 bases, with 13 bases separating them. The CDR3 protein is CASSLAAPGIGYTF. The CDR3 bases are TGTGCCAGCAGCTTAGCAGCCCCGGGGATCGGCTACACCTTC.

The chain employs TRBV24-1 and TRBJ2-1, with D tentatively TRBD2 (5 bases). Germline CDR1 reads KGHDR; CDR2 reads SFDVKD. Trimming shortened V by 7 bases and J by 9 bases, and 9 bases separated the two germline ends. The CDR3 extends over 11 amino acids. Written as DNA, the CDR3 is TGTGCCACCAGAGGAAGCGGTGAGCAGTTCTTC. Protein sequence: CATRGSGEQFF.

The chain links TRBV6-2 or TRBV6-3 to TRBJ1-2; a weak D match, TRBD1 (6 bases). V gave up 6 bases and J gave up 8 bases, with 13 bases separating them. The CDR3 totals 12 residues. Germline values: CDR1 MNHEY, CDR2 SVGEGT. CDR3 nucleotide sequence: TGTGCCAGCAGCCCAGGGGCGCAGGGCTACACCTTC. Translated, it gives CASSPGAQGYTF.

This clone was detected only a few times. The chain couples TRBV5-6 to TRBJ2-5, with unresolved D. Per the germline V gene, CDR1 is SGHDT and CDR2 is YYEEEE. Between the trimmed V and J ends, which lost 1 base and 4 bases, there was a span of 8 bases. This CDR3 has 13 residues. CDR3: CASSLSARETQYF. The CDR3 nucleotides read TGTGCCAGCAGCTTGTCAGCGAGAGAGACCCAGTACTTC.

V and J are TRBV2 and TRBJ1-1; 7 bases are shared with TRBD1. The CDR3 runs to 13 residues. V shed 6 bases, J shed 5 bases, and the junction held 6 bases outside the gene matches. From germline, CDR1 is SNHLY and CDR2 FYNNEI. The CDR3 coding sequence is TGTGCCAGCAGAACAGGGGTGGGAACTGAAGCTTTCTTT. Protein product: CASRTGVGTEAFF.

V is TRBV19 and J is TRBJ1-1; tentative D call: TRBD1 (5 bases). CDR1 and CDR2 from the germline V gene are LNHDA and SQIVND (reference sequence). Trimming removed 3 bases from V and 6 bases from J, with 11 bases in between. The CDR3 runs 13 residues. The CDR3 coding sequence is TGTGCCAGTAGTATTAGGGGTCCCTCTGAAGCTTTCTTT. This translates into CASSIRGPSEAFF.

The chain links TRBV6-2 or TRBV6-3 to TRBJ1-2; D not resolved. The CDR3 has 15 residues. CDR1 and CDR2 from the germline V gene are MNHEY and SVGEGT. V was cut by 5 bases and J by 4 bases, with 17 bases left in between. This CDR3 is CASSPNPGSLYGYTF. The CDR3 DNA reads TGTGCCAGCAGTCCAAATCCGGGATCTCTCTATGGCTACACCTTC.

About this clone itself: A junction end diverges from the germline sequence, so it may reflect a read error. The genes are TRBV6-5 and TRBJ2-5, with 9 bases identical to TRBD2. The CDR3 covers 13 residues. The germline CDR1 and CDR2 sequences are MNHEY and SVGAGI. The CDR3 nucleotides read TGTGCCAGCAGTTACCAGGGACTAGCCCAACGGAACTTC. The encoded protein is CASSYQGLAQRNF.